These 14 T cell receptor beta chains were all obtained from the same sample, sequenced in a study of blood T cells in healthy people across ages. A second PCR, run for about 7 to 11 cycles, used a sample-barcoded 5' primer plus a J-beta primer mix. TCRdb reprocessed the 5' RACE reads via MiXCR and lists one record per CDR3 protein. The data show over 1,500,000 distinct CDR3 sequences, with 35% to 50% seen just once and more than 20% held by the top ten. The specimen sequenced was blood. These receptors were taken from a human donor in good health.

The CDR3: CASSERPAWGAMEQFF. CDR3 DNA: TGTGCCAGCAGCGAGAGACCGGCCTGGGGGGCAATGGAGCAGTTCTTC. The J gene is TRBJ2-1, the V gene TRBV5-5; D tentatively fits TRBD1 or TRBD2 (6 bases each). The germline V gene encodes CDR1 SGHKS and CDR2 YYEKEE (reference sequence). The CDR3 is 16 amino acids. Between the trimmed V and J ends, which lost 4 bases and 10 bases, there was a span of 24 bases.

This clonotype has a count of ten or more. The chain combines TRBV29-1 with TRBJ1-2, with a weak D call TRBD1 (6 bases). V lost 7 bases to trimming and J lost 7 bases, with 16 bases between them. This CDR3 contains 12 residues. CDR1 and CDR2 from the germline V gene are SQVTM and ANQGSEA. The CDR3 loop reads CSASERTAGYTF. The CDR3 bases are TGCAGCGCCTCAGAAAGGACAGCTGGCTACACCTTC.

The chain combines TRBV18 with TRBJ1-2, with 8 bases identical to TRBD1. This CDR3 comprises 18 residues. Germline assignment: CDR1 KGHSH and CDR2 LQKENI. V lost 2 bases and J lost 5; bases outside the gene matches: 16. In nucleotides, the CDR3 is TGTGCCAGCTCACCAAGTCTGGGACAGGTTACGCCCCGGTATGGCTACACCTTC. Translating it yields CASSPSLGQVTPRYGYTF.

This clonotype was counted between two and nine times. The chain couples TRBV29-1 to TRBJ1-2; 8 bases are a match to TRBD1. The junction had 10 bases not matched to a gene; V was cut back by 5 bases and J by 8 bases. CDR1 SQVTM and CDR2 ANQGSEA come from the germline V gene. The CDR3 consists of 13 residues. The CDR3 region has the DNA TGCAGCGTTCGCAGGGGGCGCGATTCCGGCTACACCTTC. Translating it yields CSVRRGRDSGYTF.

This sequence joins TRBV29-1 and TRBJ2-3; TRBD1 matches 8 bases. CDR3 length equals 13 residues. Germline V gives CDR1 SQVTM, CDR2 ANQGSEA. The trim removed 8 bases at V and 2 bases at J, leaving 6 bases unmatched. The CDR3, as DNA: TGCAGCTTAGCAGGGGGCCCCACAGATACGCAGTATTTT. The encoded protein is CSLAGGPTDTQYF.

This chain uses TRBV4-1 with TRBJ2-2, with unresolved D. Per the germline V gene, CDR1 is MGHRA and CDR2 is YSYEKL. The CDR3 length is 15 residues. V lost 3 bases and J 5 bases, leaving 13 bases between the germline ends. The CDR3 loop is CASSHRWARTGELFF. Written as DNA, the CDR3 is TGCGCCAGCAGCCATCGGTGGGCGCGGACCGGGGAGCTGTTTTTT.

The rearrangement joins TRBV29-1 to TRBJ1-2; 8 bases are a match to TRBD1. The CDR3 consists of 14 residues. Germline trimming cut 5 bases from V and 8 bases from J; bases unmatched to any gene: 13. CDR1 SQVTM and CDR2 ANQGSEA come from the germline V gene. CDR3 bases: TGCAGCGTTCAGCACAGGGGGGGATCTGACGGCTACACCTTC. Translating it yields CSVQHRGGSDGYTF.

This clonotype is a singleton in its sample. The chain links TRBV12-3 or TRBV12-4 to TRBJ1-2; D ambiguous. This CDR3 contains 13 residues. Trimming shortened V by 7 bases and J by 7 bases, and 16 bases separated the two germline ends. CDR3 loop: CASTLDLIGGYTF. The CDR3 coding sequence is TGTGCCAGCACCTTAGACTTGATTGGTGGCTACACCTTC.

V and J are TRBV29-1 and TRBJ1-1; D unclear. In germline, CDR1 is SQVTM, CDR2 ANQGSEA. CDR3 length: 12 residues. With 4 bases removed from V and 11 bases from J, the gap between germline ends came to 17 bases. The CDR3 here is CSVGGVGREAFF. CDR3 DNA sequence: TGCAGCGTTGGGGGAGTAGGGCGCGAGGCTTTCTTT.

The V gene is TRBV7-3, the J gene TRBJ2-3; maybe TRBD2 (6 bases). The CDR3 has 16 amino acids. With 1 base removed from V and 5 bases from J, the gap between germline ends came to 16 bases. Germline CDR1 is SGHTA and CDR2 is FQGTGA. In nucleotides, the CDR3 is TGTGCCAGCAGCTTAAGGTCCGGGGGAGACAAAGATACGCAGTATTTT. Protein: CASSLRSGGDKDTQYF.

The genes are TRBV29-1 and TRBJ2-1; 7 bases map to TRBD2. This CDR3 contains 12 residues. J was trimmed by 8 bases and V by 7 bases; bases with no gene match: 8. The germline gives CDR1 SQVTM, CDR2 ANQGSEA. Here the CDR3 reads CSAGLVRYEQFF. The CDR3 DNA reads TGCAGCGCTGGACTAGTCCGCTATGAGCAGTTCTTC.

The sample holds one count of this clonotype. The chain joins TRBV20-1 to TRBJ2-2, with D tentatively TRBD2 (6 bases). The length of the CDR3 is 13 residues. Deletions cut 5 bases from V and 6 bases from J, with 13 bases between. Germline lookup yields CDR1 DFQATT and CDR2 SNEGSKA (reference sequence). In DNA, the CDR3 is TGCAGTGCTGGCCAGGGAGGCGCCGGGGAGCTGTTTTTT. It is translated as CSAGQGGAGELFF.

The V call is TRBV27, the J call TRBJ2-4, with 7 bases identical to TRBD2. With the DNA end fitting TRBJ2-7 better, the J assignment may be wrong. Germline CDR1 and CDR2: MNHEY and SMNVEV (reference sequence). The CDR3 is made up of 15 amino acids. The DNA for the CDR3 is TGTGCCAGCAGTCCTTGGGGCGGGGGACTTTACGAGCAGTACTTC. It encodes CASSPWGGGLYEQYF.

Concerning this clonotype itself: This may stem from a read error, because a much larger clone lies one nucleotide away. This chain links TRBV29-1 with TRBJ2-7; tentatively, D is TRBD1 or TRBD2 (5 bases each). The CDR3 contains 12 residues. Germline V gene lookup returns CDR1 SQVTM and CDR2 ANQGSEA. The CDR3 loop is CGASPGSTEQYF. For the CDR3, the DNA is TGCGGCGCGTCGCCAGGGAGTACCGAGCAGTACTTC.